Detailed here is one T cell receptor (beta chain). The record originates from a study of T cell changes during pregnancy in multiple sclerosis. The data were produced by immunoSEQ multiplex PCR, yet TCRdb's version contains in-frame clones alone and is incomplete. Of 80,000 to 100,000 clones in the sample, 75% to 95% were seen once. This CDR3 is built from 15 residues. The germline V gene encodes CDR1 SNHLY and CDR2 FYNNEI. Trimming shortened V by 4 bases and J by 0 bases, and 10 bases separated the two germline ends. This TCR was recovered from a female donor in good health, enrolled as a control in a pregnancy study. The specimen was peripheral blood, collected in the second trimester of pregnancy. This chain joins TRBV2 and TRBJ1-5; maybe TRBD1 (5 bases). CDR3 region: CASSAGFNSNQPQHF. As DNA, the CDR3 is TGTGCCAGCAGTGCAGGGTTTAATAGCAATCAGCCCCAGCATTTT. Filled out from reference TRBV2 and TRBJ1-5, the complete variable domain reads EPEVTQTPSHQVTQMGQEVILRCVPISNHLYFYWYRQILGQKVEFLVSFYNNEISEKSEIFDDQFSVERPDGSNFTLKIRSTKLEDSAMYFCASSAGFNSNQPQHFGDGTRLSIL.